One sample yielded the 19 T cell receptor beta chains listed below, sequenced in a study of T cell repertoires in aging, cancer and after chemotherapy. TRB rearrangements spanning V, D and J were amplified using mixed TRB-A/B primers. MiXCR, applied by TCRdb to the multiplex PCR reads, yields one record per CDR3 protein. The table shows under 2,500 distinct CDR3 sequences, with around 28% occurring only once. Amplification of TCR beta used genomic DNA extracted from peripheral blood. Sequenced input: blood. These receptors were collected from a human donor with a solid tumor.

With respect to this clonotype: Compared with germline, one end of the junction differs, possibly owing to a read error. V gene TRBV19 combines with J gene TRBJ1-2; D is perhaps TRBD1 (5 bases). This CDR3 is built from 13 residues. Germline CDR1 is LNHDA and CDR2 is SQIVND (reference sequence). The CDR3 DNA reads TGTGTCAGTCACAGGCCGCCTAACTATGGCTACACCTTC. It encodes CVSHRPPNYGYTF.

The table lists this clonotype with a few counts. The genes are TRBV20-1 and TRBJ2-1; the D gene is possibly TRBD2 (5 bases). Trimming left V 6 bases short and J 5 bases short, with 14 bases between. CDR3 length: 13 residues. The germline V gene encodes CDR1 DFQATT and CDR2 SNEGSKA (reference sequence). In nucleotides, the CDR3 is TGCAGTGCCCCGGCCAGAGGGAACAATGAGCAGTTCTTC. It codes for CSAPARGNNEQFF.

This clonotype was observed a few times. The chain uses TRBV27 and TRBJ2-5; TRBD1 might be the D (5 bases). The ends were cut back, 0 bases at V and 5 bases at J, with 10 bases in the middle. This CDR3 spans 14 amino acids. The germline V gene has CDR1 MNHEY and CDR2 SMNVEV (reference sequence). DNA for the CDR3: TGTGCCAGCAGTTTATCCCTAGGGGCGGAGACCCAGTACTTC. Protein product: CASSLSLGAETQYF.

By share of the sample, this clonotype is medium-sized. The chain has TRBV19 and TRBJ2-7; the D gene could be TRBD1 or TRBD2 (6 bases each). The CDR3 contains 14 residues. Germline V gene sequence: CDR1 LNHDA, CDR2 SQIVND (reference sequence). Trimming removed 9 bases at V and 0 bases at J, with 15 bases between. The CDR3 DNA reads TGTGCCAGCAGGGGAGGAGGGAGCTCCTACGAGCAGTACTTC. Translation gives CASRGGGSSYEQYF.

This clonotype has only a few counts. V usage is TRBV5-1 and J usage is TRBJ2-5, with D unresolved. V shed 0 bases and J shed 2 bases, with 8 bases lying between them. Germline loops: CDR1 SGHRS, CDR2 YFSETQ. CDR3 length: 14 residues. This chain's CDR3 is CASSLEGRQETQYF. The CDR3, as DNA: TGCGCCAGCAGCTTGGAGGGCAGACAAGAGACCCAGTACTTC.

This clonotype was observed a single time. The rearrangement uses TRBV2 and TRBJ2-2; no firm D call. Looked up from germline, CDR1 is SNHLY and CDR2 is FYNNEI. Trimming removed 4 bases from V and 5 bases from J, with 8 bases in between. The CDR3 loop spans 13 amino acids. The CDR3 nucleotides are TGTGCCAGCAGTGGTTACAAGACCGGGGAGCTGTTTTTT. This codes for CASSGYKTGELFF.

This clonotype is judged large. This chain links TRBV30 with TRBJ1-1; a possible D gene is TRBD1 (5 bases). The CDR3 extends over 14 amino acids. Between the trimmed V and J ends, which lost 4 bases and 0 bases, there was a span of 12 bases. The V gene's germline CDR1 is GTSNPN and CDR2 SVGIG (reference sequence). The CDR3 sequence: CAWTGTVMNTEAFF. Here the CDR3 DNA reads TGTGCCTGGACAGGGACTGTCATGAACACTGAAGCTTTCTTT.

Only a few counts were recorded for this clonotype. V is TRBV5-5 and J is TRBJ1-1, with TRBD1 as a possible D gene (6 bases). The CDR3 extends over 15 amino acids. The ends were cut back, 0 bases at V and 1 base at J, with 10 bases in the middle. Germline values: CDR1 SGHKS, CDR2 YYEKEE (reference sequence). The CDR3 here is CASSLGGQSNTEAFF. CDR3 DNA sequence: TGTGCCAGCAGCTTGGGTGGACAGTCGAACACTGAAGCTTTCTTT.

The chain is built from TRBV5-4 and TRBJ1-1; no definite D call. The V gene lost 7 bases and the J gene lost 1 base, with 14 bases spanning the gap. CDR1 is SGHNT and CDR2 is YYREEE in the germline V gene (reference sequence). CDR3 length: 14 amino acids. CDR3 amino acids: CASRQNRPNTEAFF. The CDR3 nucleotides read TGTGCCAGCCGTCAGAACAGACCGAACACTGAAGCTTTCTTT.

This clonotype was observed a few times. The gene calls are TRBV11-1 and TRBJ1-1; D gene unclear. V lost 7 bases, J lost 1 base, and 10 bases lay in between. The V gene's germline CDR1 is SGHAT and CDR2 FQDESV (reference sequence). The CDR3 is 13 residues long. The DNA of the CDR3 is TGTGCCAGCACCTCACACCCGAACACTGAAGCTTTCTTT. The encoded protein is CASTSHPNTEAFF.

By share, this clonotype counts as medium-sized (0.01 to 0.1%). V gene TRBV7-9 combines with J gene TRBJ2-2, with D perhaps TRBD1 (5 bases). Germline CDR1 and CDR2: SEHNR and FQNEAQ (reference sequence). The CDR3 sequence is 15 residues long. Between the trimmed V and J ends, which lost 5 bases and 6 bases, there was a span of 16 bases. DNA for the CDR3: TGTGCCAGCAGCACAAGAGGACAAGTGGCCGGGGAGCTGTTTTTT. This sequence encodes CASSTRGQVAGELFF. The entire variable domain, with the rest obtained from reference TRBV7-9 and TRBJ2-2, is as follows: DTGVSQNPRHKITKRGQNVTFRCDPISEHNRLYWYRQTLGQGPEFLTYFQNEAQLEKSRLLSDRFSAERPKGSFSTLEIQRTEQGDSAMYLCASSTRGQVAGELFFGEGSRLTVL.

The chain employs TRBV11-2 and TRBJ1-1; perhaps TRBD1 as D (5 bases). V lost 7 bases and J 1 base, leaving 13 bases between the germline ends. The germline gives CDR1 SGHAT, CDR2 FQNNGV. This CDR3 is built from 14 residues. CDR3 nucleotide sequence: TGTGCCAGCACCATTCGGGGCCCGAACACTGAAGCTTTCTTT. Its translation is CASTIRGPNTEAFF.

The J gene is TRBJ1-5, the V gene TRBV2; perhaps TRBD1 as D (5 bases). CDR3 length: 15 residues. From germline, CDR1 is SNHLY and CDR2 FYNNEI. The V and J ends lost 4 bases and 2 bases respectively, with 12 bases between them. CDR3 protein: CASSGQREGNQPQHF. CDR3 nucleotide sequence: TGTGCCAGCAGTGGACAGCGTGAAGGCAATCAGCCCCAGCATTTT. The full variable domain, with the rest looked up from reference TRBV2 and TRBJ1-5, is EPEVTQTPSHQVTQMGQEVILRCVPISNHLYFYWYRQILGQKVEFLVSFYNNEISEKSEIFDDQFSVERPDGSNFTLKIRSTKLEDSAMYFCASSGQREGNQPQHFGDGTRLSIL.

This clonotype was picked up a small number of times. The genes are TRBV7-9 and TRBJ2-3, with D possibly being TRBD1 (6 bases). The CDR3 sequence is 15 residues long. Germline V gene sequence: CDR1 SEHNR, CDR2 FQNEAQ (reference sequence). Trimming removed 8 bases from V and 5 bases from J, with 20 bases in between. The CDR3 nucleotides read TGTGCCAGCTCCTCTGATTGGGGGCTGGAAGATACGCAGTATTTT. It codes for CASSSDWGLEDTQYF.

This clonotype is a singleton in its sample. V is TRBV12-3 or TRBV12-4 and J is TRBJ2-1, with 9 bases that match TRBD2. The CDR3 runs to 14 residues. V gave up 6 bases and J gave up 9 bases; unmatched junction bases: 9. CDR3 in DNA: TGTGCCAGCAGCCGTAGCGGGAGACAAGGTGAGCAGTTCTTC. It translates to CASSRSGRQGEQFF.

This clonotype was counted between two and nine times. The chain has TRBV30 and TRBJ2-5; 7 nucleotides agree with TRBD1. Germline CDR1 reads GTSNPN; CDR2 reads SVGIG (reference sequence). Losses at the gene ends were 2 bases for V and 3 bases for J; bases not matched to a gene: 9. This CDR3 comprises 15 residues. The CDR3 sequence is CAWSKGARGKETQYF. The DNA of the CDR3 is TGTGCCTGGAGTAAGGGGGCGAGAGGGAAAGAGACCCAGTACTTC. Full variable domain (rest looked up from reference TRBV30 and TRBJ2-5): SQTIHQWPATLVQPVGSPLSLECTVEGTSNPNLYWYRQAAGRGLQLLFYSVGIGQISSEVPQNLSASRPQDRQFILSSKKLLLSDSGFYLCAWSKGARGKETQYFGPGTRLLVL.

The V gene is TRBV6-1, the J gene TRBJ2-7; TRBD1 matches at 7 bases. Germline assignment: CDR1 MNHNS and CDR2 SASEGT. With V trimmed by 4 bases and J by 0 bases, 3 bases remained unmatched. There are 14 residues in the CDR3. CDR3 DNA sequence: TGTGCCAGCAGTGTTAACAGGGGCTCCTACGAGCAGTACTTC. Its protein is CASSVNRGSYEQYF.

By share of the sample, this clonotype is large (0.1 to 1%). This chain links TRBV6-5 with TRBJ2-2; 7 bases are shared with TRBD1. V was clipped by 6 bases and J by 5 bases; unmatched bases: 6. CDR1 is MNHEY and CDR2 is SVGAGI in the germline V gene. The CDR3 is made up of 14 amino acids. CDR3 sequence (DNA): TGTGCCAGCAGGAGACAGGGTGGGACCGGGGAGCTGTTTTTT. This encodes CASRRQGGTGELFF.

This clonotype is labeled medium-sized. J is TRBJ2-7 and V is TRBV20-1; 9 nucleotides line up with TRBD1. The length of the CDR3 is 13 residues. Germline V gives CDR1 DFQATT, CDR2 SNEGSKA (reference sequence). After removal of 7 bases from V and 0 bases from J, the junction contained 4 bases not matched to a gene. The CDR3, as DNA: TGCAGTGGCCGGGACAGGGACTCCTACGAGCAGTACTTC. Translation gives CSGRDRDSYEQYF.